The sequence of this T cell receptor (beta chain) was determined in a study of persistence of HIV-infected CD4 T cells. The V end was cut by 0 bases, the J end by 3 bases, with 9 bases between. The V gene's germline CDR1 is SGHNT and CDR2 YYREEE (reference sequence). The CDR3 extends over 14 amino acids. Worth noting for this clone: Its antigen is not known.

The immunoSEQ assay was version 4, run in survey mode. Here immunoSEQ multiplex PCR was the method, and the copy in TCRdb shows in-frame clones only, minus some. The sample has roughly 45,000 clones; around 92% are singletons. This nonspecific control used anti-CD3/anti-CD28 bead stimulation of CD4+ T cells. Sorting selected CD4+ T cells upregulating both CD40 ligand and CD69. Donors had CD4+ T cell counts above 400 cells/uL and were CMV-seropositive. The sequences come from CD4+ T cells sorted from PBMCs after roughly 17-hour stimulation, collected from a patient who received antiretroviral therapy. The TCR originated in an adult man with HIV who was CMV-seropositive. This chain joins TRBV5-4 and TRBJ1-2; D is perhaps TRBD1 (6 bases). In DNA form, the CDR3 reads TGTGCCAGCAGCTTGGGGGGGGCAGACTATGGCTACACCTTC. Residues: CASSLGGADYGYTF. Combining the CDR3 with reference TRBV5-4 and TRBJ1-2 gives the whole variable domain ETGVTQSPTHLIKTRGQQVTLRCSSQSGHNTVSWYQQALGQGPQFIFQYYREEENGRGNFPPRFSGLQFPNYSSELNVNALELDDSALYLCASSLGGADYGYTFGSGTRLTVV.